This TCR beta chain appears in the sequencing data of a study of cytomegalovirus exposure and HLA in healthy donors. Study-level results: Common viral pathogens (according to a later analysis) appeared linked to several of the most significant clusters. Prior analysis indicated that the majority of TCR beta V segments exhibited productivity approximately 87% or approximately 30% of the time. Researchers reported in a later analysis that a missense DCLRE1C variant was tied to TCR beta V- and J-gene trimming.

For this clone: Its cognate antigen is unknown.

13 Jbeta primers and 60 Vbeta primers were used for the PCR. TCRdb's table, derived via immunoSEQ multiplex PCR, lists solely in-frame clones and lacks some. There are hundreds of thousands of clones in the sample; roughly two thirds occur only once, and around 2% lies in the top ten. V was pared by 0 bases and J by 4 bases, with 4 bases of the junction left unmatched. The CDR3 loop spans 16 amino acids. The V gene's germline CDR1 is SGHRS and CDR2 YFSETQ. Specimen: PBMCs. J is TRBJ2-5 and V is TRBV5-1; 12 positions agree with TRBD2. The clonotype originates from a female donor in good health and CMV-seronegative. In nucleotides, the CDR3 is TGCGCCAGCAGCTTGGGACTAGCGGGGGAGCTAGAGACCCAGTACTTC. Protein: CASSLGLAGELETQYF.